This TCR beta chain is drawn from a study of CD8+ T cells in alopecia areata. Across the study: Each of the treated patients was given oral tofacitinib, 5 to 10 mg twice daily, for moderate-to-severe alopecia areata. A 6-month off-drug phase came after tofacitinib, which had lasted 6 to 18 months.

CDR1 is SGDLS, CDR2 YYNGEE, per germline. The CDR3 consists of 13 residues. V dropped 3 bases and J dropped 3 bases, with 6 bases sitting between them. A word on this clone: Its antigen is not identified.

Study conclusions and caveats: Although TCR sharing was seen in mice, sharing across patients was less clear, possibly for HLA-related reasons. Sequencing of scalp samples also captures resident alphabeta T cells of normal skin.

The sequencing template was cDNA reverse transcribed from extracted RNA. Method: immunoSEQ multiplex PCR; TCRdb's copy keeps in-frame clones and lacks some. The profile shows about 69,000 clones, approximately 61% of them singletons. This chain joins TRBV9 and TRBJ2-2, with D uncertain. The receptor was derived from a human donor with alopecia areata. Material: CD8+ T cells sorted from blood, obtained at week 0. DNA for the CDR3: TGTGCCAGCAGCGGCCATTACACCGGGGAGCTGTTTTTT. This encodes CASSGHYTGELFF.